The 15 T cell receptor beta chains below come from one sample, sequenced in a study of breast tumors, draining lymph nodes, adjacent tissues. TCRdb itself ran the multiplex PCR reads through MiXCR, one entry per CDR3 protein. The sample has approximately 11,000 distinct CDR3 sequences, roughly 35% seen once. The sequencing input was breast tumor tissue. These receptors all stem from a female donor with breast cancer. Some clones in this sample may be carry-over from other donors' samples.

The V gene is TRBV15, the J gene TRBJ1-6; D remains unclear. Trimming left V 0 bases short and J 5 bases short, with 14 bases between. The CDR3 totals 17 residues. Germline CDR1 LNHNV, CDR2 YYDKDF (reference sequence). The CDR3 region has the DNA TGTGCCACCAGCAGAGATCATAGCAGCAAGAATAATTCACCCCTCCACTTT. Amino acid sequence: CATSRDHSSKNNSPLHF.

Many counts were recorded for this clonotype. The V call is TRBV9, the J call TRBJ2-2, with D tentatively TRBD2 (6 bases). Germline V gene lookup returns CDR1 SGDLS and CDR2 YYNGEE. The CDR3 runs 17 residues. Trimming took off 4 bases at V and 6 bases at J, with 22 bases between the two ends. The CDR3 nucleotides are TGTGCCAGCAGCACCCAGGGACTCCCCGTCGTTTCCGGGGAGCTGTTTTTT. This codes for CASSTQGLPVVSGELFF.

This clonotype was seen many times. The chain recombines TRBV6-5 with TRBJ2-1; TRBD2 might be the D (5 bases). The germline gives CDR1 MNHEY, CDR2 SVGAGI. This CDR3 is built from 11 residues. The V and J ends lost 6 bases and 6 bases respectively, with 6 bases between them. CDR3 loop: CASRDFNEQFF. In nucleotides, the CDR3 is TGTGCCAGCAGGGACTTCAATGAGCAGTTCTTC.

J is TRBJ2-6 and V is TRBV7-9; D unresolved. Germline lookup yields CDR1 SEHNR and CDR2 FQNEAQ (reference sequence). The CDR3 is 14 amino acids. Between the trimmed V and J ends, which lost 4 bases and 2 bases, there was a span of 6 bases. The CDR3 loop reads CASSSRAGANVLTF. The CDR3 DNA is TGTGCCAGCAGCTCTAGGGCTGGGGCCAACGTCCTGACTTTC.

This clonotype appeared a few times. It may be a read error: a sequence one base away is much more abundant. The gene calls are TRBV2 and TRBJ1-5, with a tentative D call TRBD1 (6 bases). V was cut by 6 bases and J by 2 bases, with 14 bases left in between. The CDR3 length is 15 residues. Germline loops: CDR1 SNHLY, CDR2 FYNNEI. In nucleotides, the CDR3 is TGTGCCAGCAGAGTTTGGGCAGGGGGCAATCAGCCCCAGCATTTT. Translation: CASRVWAGGNQPQHF.

The chain couples TRBV19 to TRBJ1-1; no clear D. CDR3 size: 14 residues. Germline V lookup: CDR1 LNHDA, CDR2 SQIVND (reference sequence). The germline V and J ends were trimmed by 3 bases and 3 bases, with 11 bases remaining between them. The CDR3 DNA is TGTGCCAGTAGTATTTTAGGTTCTGACACTGAAGCTTTCTTT. Amino acid sequence: CASSILGSDTEAFF.

This clonotype was observed once. This chain uses TRBV24-1 with TRBJ2-1, with TRBD2 identical over 9 bases. This CDR3 is built from 15 residues. Germline V gives CDR1 KGHDR, CDR2 SFDVKD. The J segment lost 3 bases and the V segment lost 6 bases, leaving 5 bases of the junction unmatched. CDR3 loop: CATSTGTSSYNEQFF. The CDR3 DNA is TGTGCCACCAGTACCGGGACTAGCAGCTACAATGAGCAGTTCTTC.

The V and J genes are TRBV9 and TRBJ2-5, with 10 bases lining up with TRBD2. This CDR3 spans 18 amino acids. The ends lost 0 bases at V and 1 base at J; junction bases unmatched: 9. In germline, CDR1 is SGDLS, CDR2 YYNGEE. The CDR3 DNA reads TGTGCCAGCAGCGTAGGGGGGGAGGCTAGCGGGAGCCAAGAGACCCAGTACTTC. This codes for CASSVGGEASGSQETQYF.

The rearrangement joins TRBV5-5 to TRBJ1-6; D remains unclear. The CDR3 totals 15 residues. CDR1 is SGHKS and CDR2 is YYEKEE in the germline V gene (reference sequence). V was clipped by 0 bases and J by 9 bases, with 13 bases between them. CDR3 coding DNA: TGTGCCAGCAGCTTGGACAGCAGCAAGGGTTCACCCCTCCACTTT. Amino acid sequence: CASSLDSSKGSPLHF. The variable domain in full, with the rest retrieved from reference TRBV5-5 and TRBJ1-6, is DAGVTQSPTHLIKTRGQQVTLRCSPISGHKSVSWYQQVLGQGPQFIFQYYEKEERGRGNFPDRFSARQFPNYSSELNVNALLLGDSALYLCASSLDSSKGSPLHFGNGTRLTVT.

This clonotype is deemed medium-sized. This chain joins TRBV7-2 and TRBJ2-7, with a tentative D call TRBD1 (6 bases). The V gene's germline CDR1 is SGHTA and CDR2 FQGNSA. The CDR3 covers 14 residues. Trimming removed 2 bases from V and 3 bases from J, with 11 bases in between. The CDR3 sequence: CASSLRDNLYEQYF. Written as DNA, the CDR3 is TGTGCCAGCAGCTTAAGGGACAACCTCTACGAGCAGTACTTC.

A word on this clonotype: A much larger clone sits a single nucleotide away, making a read error possible. CDR3 bases: TGTGCCAGCAGTATATACGGGGGGGGCGGGGAGACCCAGTACTTC. Its translation is CASSIYGGGGETQYF. The chain links TRBV27 to TRBJ2-5; TRBD2 agrees at 8 bases. Trimming cost V 5 bases and J 5 bases; bases outside gene matches: 10. The germline CDR1 and CDR2 sequences are MNHEY and SMNVEV (reference sequence). The CDR3 length is 15 residues.

This chain connects TRBV6-1 to TRBJ2-7, with D perhaps matching TRBD1 (6 bases). The CDR3 runs to 13 residues. The germline CDR1 and CDR2 sequences are MNHNS and SASEGT. V lost 6 bases and J 3 bases, leaving 12 bases between the germline ends. The CDR3 loop reads CASSEGHLYEQYF. The CDR3 bases are TGTGCCAGCAGCGAGGGACATCTCTACGAGCAGTACTTC.

The chain employs TRBV7-3 and TRBJ2-7; D call uncertain. This CDR3 region has 14 residues. Between the trimmed V and J ends, which lost 0 bases and 1 base, there was a span of 7 bases. Germline values: CDR1 SGHTA, CDR2 FQGTGA. CDR3 sequence: CASSLTGDSYEQYF. The CDR3 DNA reads TGTGCCAGCAGCTTAACTGGAGATTCCTACGAGCAGTACTTC.

Comments on this clonotype: This CDR3 fails to terminate in the conserved phenylalanine or tryptophan, so it likely reflects a read error. The rearrangement joins TRBV30 to TRBJ2-3, with no clear D. CDR3 size: 12 residues. Trimming removed 0 bases from V and 1 base from J, with 2 bases in between. CDR1 and CDR2 from the germline V gene are GTSNPN and SVGIG (reference sequence). In DNA form, the CDR3 reads TGTGCCTGGAGTGTGGGCACAGATACGCAGTATCTT. Translated, it gives CAWSVGTDTQYL.

Worth noting for this clonotype: Germline is not matched at one junction end, which may reflect a read error. The chain is built from TRBV19 and TRBJ1-6; D not certain. CDR1 and CDR2 from the germline V gene are LNHDA and SQIVND (reference sequence). The CDR3 is 14 residues long. The CDR3 loop reads CASSHRPDNSPLHF. The DNA of the CDR3 is TGTGCCAGTAGTCACCGACCGGATAATTCACCCCTTCACTTT.